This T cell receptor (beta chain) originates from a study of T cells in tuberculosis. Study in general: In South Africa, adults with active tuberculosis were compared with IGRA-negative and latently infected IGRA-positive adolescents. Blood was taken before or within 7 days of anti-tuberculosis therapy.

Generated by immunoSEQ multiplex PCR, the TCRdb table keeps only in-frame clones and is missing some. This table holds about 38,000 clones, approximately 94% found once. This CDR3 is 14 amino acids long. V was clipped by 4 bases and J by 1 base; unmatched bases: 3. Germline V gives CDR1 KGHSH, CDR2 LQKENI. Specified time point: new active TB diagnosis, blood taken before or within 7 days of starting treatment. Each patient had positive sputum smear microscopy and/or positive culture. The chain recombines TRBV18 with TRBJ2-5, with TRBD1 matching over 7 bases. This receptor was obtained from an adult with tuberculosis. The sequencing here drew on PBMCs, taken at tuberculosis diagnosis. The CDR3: CASSRGQAQETQYF. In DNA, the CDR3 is TGTGCCAGCTCACGAGGACAGGCCCAAGAGACCCAGTACTTC.